The 30 T cell receptor beta chains below come from one sample, sequenced in a study of T cells in Graves' hyperthyroidism and ophthalmopathy (dated by TCRdb to about 2019). Libraries were prepared through multiplex PCR. TCRdb lists the instrument as Illumina HiSeq 2000. The TCR beta CDR3 regions were amplified from RNA transcripts. A first-round RT-PCR of the TCR CDR3 used the HTBI primer set with the Qiagen OneStep RT-PCR kit. In-frame beta chains were kept once TCRdb had trimmed the public reads at Q25 with fastp and called clones with MiXCR. Every CDR3 protein is listed once, alongside the most common genes and DNA of its rows. A total of around 300,000 distinct CDR3 sequences appear in this sample, about 16% of them only once. About 30% of the sample goes to the ten largest clones. The sample comprised blood. These receptors were taken from a woman between 45 and 65 years old with Graves' hyperthyroidism that later progressed to Graves' ophthalmopathy.

For this clonotype: One end of the junction varies from germline; a read error may be responsible. The chain is built from TRBV28 and TRBJ2-1; 8 positions match TRBD1. CDR1 is MDHEN and CDR2 is SYDVKM in the germline V gene. This CDR3 has 12 amino acids. For the CDR3, the DNA is TGTGCCAGCAGGTTATGGACAGGGCGGGAATTCTTC. It yields the protein CASRLWTGREFF.

This chain links TRBV14 with TRBJ1-6, with D perhaps TRBD1 (6 bases). Germline V lookup: CDR1 SGHDN, CDR2 FVKESK. The V gene lost 3 bases and the J gene lost 10 bases, with 22 bases spanning the gap. This CDR3 has 17 amino acids. The CDR3 loop is CASSQLFQGRTGSPLHF. The CDR3 nucleotides are TGTGCCAGCAGCCAGCTATTCCAGGGGAGGACGGGGTCACCCCTCCACTTT.

There are many counts of this clonotype. The chain couples TRBV15 to TRBJ2-5; no definite D call. There are 12 residues in the CDR3. Between the trimmed V and J ends, which lost 2 bases and 5 bases, there was a span of 6 bases. The V gene's germline CDR1 is LNHNV and CDR2 YYDKDF (reference sequence). The CDR3 DNA follows: TGTGCCACCAGCAGACCGGAGGAGACCCAGTACTTC. Encoded protein: CATSRPEETQYF. The full variable domain, with the rest looked up from reference TRBV15 and TRBJ2-5, is DAMVIQNPRYQVTQFGKPVTLSCSQTLNHNVMYWYQQKSSQAPKLLFHYYDKDFNNEADTPDNFQSRRPNTSFCFLDIRSPGLGDTAMYLCATSRPEETQYFGPGTRLLVL.

This chain joins TRBV6-2 or TRBV6-3 and TRBJ2-7; D remains unclear. The germline gives CDR1 MNHEY, CDR2 SVGEGT. This CDR3 comprises 15 residues. Between the trimmed V and J ends, which lost 4 bases and 0 bases, there was a span of 13 bases. The CDR3 DNA follows: TGTGCCAGCAGTTCCCCGCGTTCTAGCTCCTACGAGCAGTACTTC. This translates into CASSSPRSSSYEQYF.

This clonotype was observed at least ten times. This sequence joins TRBV10-2 and TRBJ2-5; tentative D call: TRBD1 (6 bases). The germline V gene encodes CDR1 WSHSY and CDR2 SAAADI. The CDR3 is made up of 13 amino acids. The germline V and J ends were trimmed by 3 bases and 4 bases, with 9 bases remaining between them. CDR3 in amino acids: CASSEMGAETQYF. DNA of the CDR3: TGCGCCAGCAGTGAAATGGGGGCAGAGACCCAGTACTTC.

This clonotype was detected ten times or more. This chain connects TRBV12-3 or TRBV12-4 to TRBJ1-5, with 9 bases matching TRBD1. There are 14 residues in the CDR3. V was pared by 6 bases and J by 6 bases, with 6 bases of the junction left unmatched. The CDR3 bases are TGTGCCAGCAGACGGGACAGGGACGGTCAGCCCCAGCATTTT. Protein sequence: CASRRDRDGQPQHF.

Ten or more counts support this clonotype. V gene TRBV6-1 combines with J gene TRBJ2-7; D may be TRBD1 (6 bases). The CDR3 spans 16 residues. The germline V gene encodes CDR1 MNHNS and CDR2 SASEGT. The germline V and J ends were trimmed by 3 bases and 2 bases, with 17 bases remaining between them. CDR3 in amino acids: CASSDPGTHLTYEQYF. The CDR3 bases are TGTGCCAGCAGTGATCCCGGGACACACCTCACCTACGAGCAGTACTTC.

In this sample, this clonotype turned up a few times. DNA of the CDR3: TGCAGCGTTGAGGGGGCCGGGACAGATACGCAGTATTTT. Its protein is CSVEGAGTDTQYF. The chain has TRBV29-1 and TRBJ2-3; D possibly corresponds to TRBD1 (6 bases). With 3 bases removed from V and 3 bases from J, the gap between germline ends came to 10 bases. The germline CDR1 and CDR2 sequences are SQVTM and ANQGSEA. The CDR3 has 13 residues.

In this sample, this clonotype turned up many times. The J gene is TRBJ2-7, the V gene TRBV29-1; 10 bases are a match to TRBD2. The germline V gene encodes CDR1 SQVTM and CDR2 ANQGSEA. The CDR3 covers 13 residues. With 4 bases clipped from V and 5 bases from J, the junction kept 5 bases outside the gene matches. The CDR3 sequence is CSVALAGENEQYF. In DNA form, the CDR3 reads TGCAGCGTTGCCCTAGCGGGAGAGAACGAGCAGTACTTC.

The genes are TRBV19 and TRBJ2-7, with TRBD1 matching 11 bases. J was trimmed by 2 bases and V by 3 bases; bases with no gene match: 6. The germline V gene encodes CDR1 LNHDA and CDR2 SQIVND (reference sequence). This CDR3 is built from 16 residues. The CDR3 sequence: CASSMAPGQGAYEQYF. CDR3 bases: TGTGCCAGTAGTATGGCGCCGGGACAGGGGGCCTACGAGCAGTACTTC.

The chain combines TRBV28 with TRBJ1-2; 10 bases map to TRBD1. The germline V gene encodes CDR1 MDHEN and CDR2 SYDVKM. The ends lost 3 bases at V and 7 bases at J; junction bases unmatched: 11. The CDR3 contains 16 residues. The CDR3 loop is CASSLPSLTGGGGYTF. DNA of the CDR3: TGTGCCAGCAGTTTGCCGTCCTTGACAGGGGGCGGTGGCTACACCTTC.

This clonotype showed up many times. The rearrangement uses TRBV25-1 and TRBJ2-1; 10 nucleotides line up with TRBD2. This CDR3 is built from 17 residues. CDR1 MGHDK and CDR2 SYGVNS come from the germline V gene. Trimming took 6 bases from V and 4 from J; bases not matched to a gene: 12. This CDR3 reads CASRDLLAGGDYNEQFF. CDR3 nucleotides: TGTGCCAGCAGGGACCTTTTAGCGGGAGGCGATTACAATGAGCAGTTCTTC.

V gene TRBV19 combines with J gene TRBJ2-2; no definite D call. The germline V gene encodes CDR1 LNHDA and CDR2 SQIVND (reference sequence). This CDR3 contains 11 residues. Trimming shortened V by 5 bases and J by 9 bases, and 7 bases separated the two germline ends. This chain's CDR3 is CASSRTWELFF. The CDR3 bases are TGTGCCAGTAGTCGAACCTGGGAGCTGTTTTTT.

This clonotype was recorded at least ten times. This chain links TRBV7-3 with TRBJ2-1; 11 positions agree with TRBD2. V gave up 5 bases and J gave up 4 bases; unmatched junction bases: 4. The CDR3 is made up of 15 amino acids. The germline V gene encodes CDR1 SGHTA and CDR2 FQGTGA. The CDR3 DNA follows: TGTGCCAGCAGCCTGGGACTAGCGGCTTACAATGAGCAGTTCTTC. It translates to CASSLGLAAYNEQFF.

This clonotype showed up many times. The chain couples TRBV2 to TRBJ1-5, with D maybe TRBD1 (6 bases). Trimming cost V 4 bases and J 7 bases, with 14 bases left between them. Looked up from germline, CDR1 is SNHLY and CDR2 is FYNNEI. The CDR3 runs to 14 residues. The CDR3 region is CASSVGARGQPQHF. CDR3 DNA: TGTGCCAGCAGTGTGGGGGCGCGGGGCCAGCCCCAGCATTTT. Combining the CDR3 with reference TRBV2 and TRBJ1-5 gives the whole variable domain EPEVTQTPSHQVTQMGQEVILRCVPISNHLYFYWYRQILGQKVEFLVSFYNNEISEKSEIFDDQFSVERPDGSNFTLKIRSTKLEDSAMYFCASSVGARGQPQHFGDGTRLSIL.

This clonotype showed up many times. This rearrangement joins TRBV2 to TRBJ2-3, with TRBD1 matching over 8 bases. CDR1 and CDR2 (germline): SNHLY, FYNNEI. The CDR3 extends over 14 amino acids. V lost 5 bases, J lost 4 bases, and 5 bases stayed unmatched. The CDR3 loop reads CASSPGTGADTQYF. Written as DNA, the CDR3 is TGTGCCAGCAGTCCCGGGACAGGTGCAGATACGCAGTATTTT.

This clonotype was counted ten times or more. CDR3 coding DNA: TGTGCCAGCAGCCTTAAGCGCAATGAGCAGTTCTTC. Translated, it gives CASSLKRNEQFF. V usage is TRBV7-9 and J usage is TRBJ2-1; no clear D gene. This CDR3 is 12 amino acids long. Germline CDR1 is SEHNR and CDR2 is FQNEAQ (reference sequence). Deletions cut 5 bases from V and 6 bases from J, with 8 bases between.

Points on this clonotype: Given a much more abundant clone one base away, this may be a read error. This chain links TRBV6-2 or TRBV6-3 with TRBJ2-3; 7 nucleotides match TRBD2. Germline trimming cut 6 bases from V and 0 bases from J; bases unmatched to any gene: 6. The CDR3 has 15 residues. Germline CDR1 reads MNHEY; CDR2 reads SVGEGT. DNA for the CDR3: TGTGCCAGCAGGCCCAGACTAGCCAGCACAGATACGCAGTATTTT. It translates to CASRPRLASTDTQYF.

This clonotype was detected many times. This rearrangement joins TRBV18 to TRBJ2-7; 7 positions agree with TRBD2. Germline-derived CDR1 and CDR2 are KGHSH and LQKENI. After removal of 3 bases from V and 1 base from J, the junction contained 15 bases not matched to a gene. The CDR3 runs to 18 residues. CDR3: CASSPRGSSGIYSYEQYF. CDR3 in DNA: TGTGCCAGCTCACCCCGGGGCTCAAGCGGGATCTATTCCTACGAGCAGTACTTC.

This clonotype was recorded at least ten times. The chain recombines TRBV28 with TRBJ1-5; 10 bases agree with TRBD1. V shed 7 bases, J shed 3 bases, and the junction held 12 bases outside the gene matches. The CDR3 consists of 17 residues. Germline values: CDR1 MDHEN, CDR2 SYDVKM. CDR3 sequence (DNA): TGTGCCAGCACCCTCCTCCGGGACAGGGGAAACAATCAGCCCCAGCATTTT. It specifies CASTLLRDRGNNQPQHF.

This clonotype was seen more than once but under ten times. CDR3 protein: CASSSLTRGGKDTQYF. The CDR3 DNA reads as TGTGCCAGCAGCAGCTTAACTAGGGGAGGGAAAGATACGCAGTATTTT. V usage is TRBV5-6 and J usage is TRBJ2-3, with 7 bases identical to TRBD2. The germline CDR1 and CDR2 sequences are SGHDT and YYEEEE. CDR3 length: 16 amino acids. The V gene end was trimmed by 4 bases and the J gene end by 5 bases; junction bases not matched to a gene: 13. Together with reference TRBV5-6 and TRBJ2-3, the CDR3 gives the full variable domain: DAGVTQSPTHLIKTRGQQVTLRCSPKSGHDTVSWYQQALGQGPQFIFQYYEEEERQRGNFPDRFSGHQFPNYSSELNVNALLLGDSALYLCASSSLTRGGKDTQYFGPGTRLTVL.

This clonotype was detected ten times or more. The chain carries TRBV18 and TRBJ2-1; tentatively, D is TRBD1 or TRBD2 (5 bases each). Trimming pared 6 bases from V and 5 bases from J, leaving 14 bases between. The CDR3 is made up of 14 amino acids. Germline V gene sequence: CDR1 KGHSH, CDR2 LQKENI. CDR3 residues: CASSYGTLNNEQFF. CDR3 sequence (DNA): TGTGCCAGCTCGTACGGGACCCTTAACAATGAGCAGTTCTTC.

J is TRBJ1-6 and V is TRBV7-8, with unresolved D. Germline V gene sequence: CDR1 SGHVS, CDR2 FQNEAQ. There are 14 residues in the CDR3. V shed 4 bases and J shed 7 bases, with 11 bases lying between them. CDR3: CASSYGDMNSPLHF. The CDR3 nucleotides are TGTGCCAGCAGCTACGGAGATATGAATTCACCCCTCCACTTT.

This clonotype has only a few counts. A clone one base away is much larger, so this may be a read error. This rearrangement joins TRBV2 to TRBJ2-5; D remains ambiguous. The V end lost 7 bases, the J end lost 3 bases, and 12 bases lay between the germline ends. Germline assignment: CDR1 SNHLY and CDR2 FYNNEI. This CDR3 comprises 13 residues. The chain's CDR3 is CASTVVLKETQYF. The CDR3 DNA reads TGTGCCAGCACGGTCGTTTTGAAAGAGACCCAGTACTTC.

The rearrangement links TRBV28 to TRBJ1-2; 7 bases line up with TRBD1. The CDR3 runs 17 residues. With 3 bases clipped from V and 0 bases from J, the junction kept 10 bases outside the gene matches. CDR1 and CDR2 from the germline V gene are MDHEN and SYDVKM. As DNA, the CDR3 is TGTGCCAGCAGTTTTGGAACCGGGACAGCTACTAACTATGGCTACACCTTC. Translated: CASSFGTGTATNYGYTF.

This clonotype was observed many times. The chain couples TRBV29-1 to TRBJ2-1; the D is unclear. V shed 0 bases and J shed 8 bases, with 8 bases lying between them. The CDR3 is 12 residues long. CDR1 is SQVTM, CDR2 ANQGSEA, per germline. CDR3 bases: TGCAGCGTTGAAGACCTCTCTGATGAGCAGTTCTTC. This sequence encodes CSVEDLSDEQFF.

The chain employs TRBV5-1 and TRBJ2-7; possible D gene TRBD2, 5 bases. V lost 4 bases and J lost 2, with 10 bases in between. The V gene's germline CDR1 is SGHRS and CDR2 YFSETQ. The CDR3 runs 13 residues. The CDR3 reads CASSHGGTYEQYF. CDR3 bases: TGCGCCAGCAGCCATGGAGGCACCTACGAGCAGTACTTC. The variable domain in full, completed from reference TRBV5-1 and TRBJ2-7, reads KAGVTQTPRYLIKTRGQQVTLSCSPISGHRSVSWYQQTPGQGLQFLFEYFSETQRNKGNFPGRFSGRQFSNSRSEMNVSTLELGDSALYLCASSHGGTYEQYFGPGTRLTVT.

At least ten counts were recorded for this clonotype. The gene calls are TRBV20-1 and TRBJ2-3, with a possible D match to TRBD2 (6 bases). The V gene's germline CDR1 is DFQATT and CDR2 SNEGSKA (reference sequence). CDR3 length: 12 residues. V was pared by 6 bases and J by 4 bases, with 11 bases between. The CDR3 is CSAFGGADTQYF. Written as DNA, the CDR3 is TGCAGTGCGTTCGGCGGGGCAGATACGCAGTATTTT.

This clonotype was counted many times. The V and J genes are TRBV18 and TRBJ1-4, with D tentatively TRBD1 (6 bases). Germline V gene lookup returns CDR1 KGHSH and CDR2 LQKENI. The CDR3 is 13 amino acids. The V gene lost 1 base and the J gene lost 7 bases, with 7 bases spanning the gap. The CDR3 region is CASSPLQGEKLFF. The CDR3, as DNA: TGTGCCAGCTCACCACTACAGGGTGAAAAACTGTTTTTT.

Ten or more counts support this clonotype. The chain has TRBV3-1 and TRBJ2-3; 14 bases line up with TRBD2. Trimming took 4 bases from V and 0 from J; bases not matched to a gene: 3. The CDR3 has 17 amino acids. Per the germline V gene, CDR1 is LGHDT and CDR2 is YNNKEL (reference sequence). This chain's CDR3 is CASSPRLAGGSTDTQYF. CDR3 sequence (DNA): TGTGCCAGCAGCCCGAGACTAGCGGGGGGGAGCACAGATACGCAGTATTTT.